The count of the clone carrying this T cell receptor (beta chain) is one. This record comes from a study of blood T cell repertoires in COVID-19. This CDR3 region has 13 residues. Germline lookup yields CDR1 MNHEY and CDR2 SVGAGI. Trimming removed 0 bases from V and 8 bases from J, with 10 bases in between. Study processing details: Estimation of nucleated cell counts was performed using reference gene primer amplification. TCRdb keeps only in-frame clones here, not all; method: immunoSEQ multiplex PCR. V and J calls and clone size come straight from that table; D and trimming were deduced from the DNA. Of around 80,000 clones in the sample, about four fifths were seen once.

J is TRBJ1-2 and V is TRBV6-5, with TRBD1 as a possible D gene (6 bases). The sample comprised peripheral blood. The TCR was taken from a woman at least 80 years old with active or convalescent COVID-19. The CDR3 here is CASSYSGQNGYTF. In nucleotides, the CDR3 is TGTGCCAGCAGTTACTCAGGACAGAACGGCTACACCTTC.